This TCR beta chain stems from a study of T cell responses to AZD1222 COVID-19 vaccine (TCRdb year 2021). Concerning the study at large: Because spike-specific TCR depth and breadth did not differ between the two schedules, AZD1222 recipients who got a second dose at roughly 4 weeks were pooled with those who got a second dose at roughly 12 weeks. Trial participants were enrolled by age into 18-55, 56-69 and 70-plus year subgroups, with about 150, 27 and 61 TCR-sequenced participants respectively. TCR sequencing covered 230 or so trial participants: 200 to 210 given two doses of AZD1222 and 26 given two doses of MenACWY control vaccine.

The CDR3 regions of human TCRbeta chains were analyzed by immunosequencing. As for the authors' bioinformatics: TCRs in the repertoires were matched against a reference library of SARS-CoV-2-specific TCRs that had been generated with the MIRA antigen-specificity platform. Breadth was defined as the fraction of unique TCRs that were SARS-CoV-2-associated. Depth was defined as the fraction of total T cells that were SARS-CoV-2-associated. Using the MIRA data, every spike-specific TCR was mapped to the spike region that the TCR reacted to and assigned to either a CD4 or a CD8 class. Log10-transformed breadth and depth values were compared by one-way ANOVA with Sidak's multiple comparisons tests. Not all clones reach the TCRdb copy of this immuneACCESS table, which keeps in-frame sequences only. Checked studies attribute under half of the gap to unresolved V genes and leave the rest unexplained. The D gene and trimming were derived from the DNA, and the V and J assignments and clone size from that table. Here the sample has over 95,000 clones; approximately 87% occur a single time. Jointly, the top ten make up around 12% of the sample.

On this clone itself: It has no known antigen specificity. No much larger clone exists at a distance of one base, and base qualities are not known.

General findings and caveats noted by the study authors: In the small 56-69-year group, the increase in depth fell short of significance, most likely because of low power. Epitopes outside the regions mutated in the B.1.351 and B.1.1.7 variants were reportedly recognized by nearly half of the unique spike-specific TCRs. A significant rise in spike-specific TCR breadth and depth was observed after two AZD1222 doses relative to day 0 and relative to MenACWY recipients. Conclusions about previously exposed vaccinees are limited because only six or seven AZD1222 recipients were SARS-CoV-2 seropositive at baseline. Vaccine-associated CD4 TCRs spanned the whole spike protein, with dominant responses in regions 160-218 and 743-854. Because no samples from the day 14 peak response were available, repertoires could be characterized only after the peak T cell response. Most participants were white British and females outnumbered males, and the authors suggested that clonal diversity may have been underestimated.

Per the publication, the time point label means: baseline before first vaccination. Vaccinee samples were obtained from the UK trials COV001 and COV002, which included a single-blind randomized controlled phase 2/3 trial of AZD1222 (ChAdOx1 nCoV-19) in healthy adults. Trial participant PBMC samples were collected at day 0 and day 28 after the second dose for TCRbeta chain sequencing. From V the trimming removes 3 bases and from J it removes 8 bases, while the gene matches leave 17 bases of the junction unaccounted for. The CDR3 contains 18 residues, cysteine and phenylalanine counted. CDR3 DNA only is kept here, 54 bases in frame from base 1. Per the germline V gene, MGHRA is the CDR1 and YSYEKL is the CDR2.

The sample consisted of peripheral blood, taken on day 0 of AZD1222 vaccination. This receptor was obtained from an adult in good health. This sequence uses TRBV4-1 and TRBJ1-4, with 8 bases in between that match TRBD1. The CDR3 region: CASSQDAQGDTTGEKLFF. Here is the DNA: TGCGCCAGCAGCCAGGATGCACAGGGGGATACCACTGGGGAAAAACTGTTTTTT.